This record concerns one TCR beta chain sequence. CDR1 is ENHRY, CDR2 SYGVKD, per germline. The CDR3 loop spans 14 amino acids. The trim removed 6 bases at V and 3 bases at J, leaving 6 bases unmatched. This entry belongs to a study of blood T cell repertoires in COVID-19. Across the study: Both acute and convalescent COVID-19 samples were obtained from the United States, Italy and Spain. PBMCs, B-cell-depleted T cells, or T cells were the source of the cDNA or gDNA that made up the material.

As originally analysed: Amplification of reference gene primers provided the estimated nucleated cell counts. Data came from immunoSEQ multiplex PCR; TCRdb stores just in-frame clones and leaves some out. Clone size and V and J calls were adopted from that table, with D and trimming inferred from the DNA. The data hold about 280,000 clones, with over 75% observed a single time. The receptor's source is a man between 18 and 29 years old with active or convalescent COVID-19. The chain has TRBV10-3 and TRBJ2-7; 9 nucleotides line up with TRBD1. Material: peripheral blood. In DNA form, the CDR3 reads TGTGCCATCAGGTCCGGGACAGGGAACTACGAGCAGTACTTC. Protein sequence: CAIRSGTGNYEQYF.